This T cell receptor (beta chain) was identified during a study of CD8 T cells in ankylosing spondylitis. The study's findings and limits: Blood from ankylosing spondylitis patients appeared to carry a characteristic roughly 8-variant TCR beta motif. Disease-linked clones reportedly concentrated significantly in matched ankylosing spondylitis synovial fluid.

Quantitative 5'-RACE was performed with molecular barcodes, and it yielded the TCR beta libraries. MiXCR, applied by TCRdb to the 5' RACE reads, yields one record per CDR3 protein. The sample has about 340,000 distinct CDR3 sequences, roughly 8% seen once. This clonotype was counted ten times or more. Its antigen is unidentified. Germline loops: CDR1 MGHRA, CDR2 YSYEKL. The CDR3 spans 15 residues. Trimming cost V 1 base and J 2 bases, with 8 bases left between them. V usage is TRBV4-1 and J usage is TRBJ2-2, with D hard to call. What was sequenced was blood, either unsorted or a sorted T cell fraction (not recorded which). This TCR came from a male donor with ankylosing spondylitis. The CDR3 DNA follows: TGCGCCAGCAGCCAAGCCGGGTCAAACACCGGGGAGCTGTTTTTT. Protein sequence: CASSQAGSNTGELFF.